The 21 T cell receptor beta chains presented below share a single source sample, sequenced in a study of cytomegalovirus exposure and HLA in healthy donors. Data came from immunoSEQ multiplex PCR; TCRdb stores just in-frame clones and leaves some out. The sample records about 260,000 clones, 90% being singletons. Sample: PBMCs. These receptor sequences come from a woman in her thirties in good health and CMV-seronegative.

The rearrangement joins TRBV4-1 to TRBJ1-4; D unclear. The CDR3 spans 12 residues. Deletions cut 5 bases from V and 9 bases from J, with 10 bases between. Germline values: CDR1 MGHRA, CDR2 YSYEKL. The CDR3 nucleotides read TGCGCCAGCAGCGGACCGGGGAAAAAACTGTTTTTT. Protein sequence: CASSGPGKKLFF.

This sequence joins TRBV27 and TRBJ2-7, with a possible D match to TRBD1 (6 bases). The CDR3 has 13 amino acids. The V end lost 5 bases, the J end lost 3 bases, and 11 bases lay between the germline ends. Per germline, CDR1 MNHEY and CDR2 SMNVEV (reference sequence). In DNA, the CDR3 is TGTGCCAGCAGTATCCAGACAGGCTACGAGCAGTACTTC. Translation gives CASSIQTGYEQYF.

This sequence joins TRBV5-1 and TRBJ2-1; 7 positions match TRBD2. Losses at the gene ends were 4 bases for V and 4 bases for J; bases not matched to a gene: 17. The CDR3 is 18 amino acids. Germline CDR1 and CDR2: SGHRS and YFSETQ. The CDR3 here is CASSPGLVVVKGYNEQFF. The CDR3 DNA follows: TGCGCCAGCAGCCCTGGACTAGTCGTGGTAAAGGGTTACAATGAGCAGTTCTTC.

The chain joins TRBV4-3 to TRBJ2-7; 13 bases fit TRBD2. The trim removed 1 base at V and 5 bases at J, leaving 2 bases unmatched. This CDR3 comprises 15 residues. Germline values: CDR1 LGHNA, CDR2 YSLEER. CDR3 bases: TGCGCCAGCAGCCAAGTAGGACTAGCGGGAGACGAGCAGTACTTC. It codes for CASSQVGLAGDEQYF.

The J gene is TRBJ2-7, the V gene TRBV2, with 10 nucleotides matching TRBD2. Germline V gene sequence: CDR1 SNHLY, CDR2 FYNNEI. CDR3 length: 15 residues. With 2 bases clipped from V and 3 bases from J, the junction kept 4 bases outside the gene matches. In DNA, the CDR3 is TGTGCCAGCAGTGAATTTGGACTAGCGGACTACGAGCAGTACTTC. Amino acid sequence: CASSEFGLADYEQYF.

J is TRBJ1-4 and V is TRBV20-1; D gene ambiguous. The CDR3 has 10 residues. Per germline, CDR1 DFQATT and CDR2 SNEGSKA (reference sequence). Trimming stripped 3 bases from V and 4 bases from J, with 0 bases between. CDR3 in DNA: TGCAGTGCTAGTAATGAAAAACTGTTTTTT. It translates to CSASNEKLFF.

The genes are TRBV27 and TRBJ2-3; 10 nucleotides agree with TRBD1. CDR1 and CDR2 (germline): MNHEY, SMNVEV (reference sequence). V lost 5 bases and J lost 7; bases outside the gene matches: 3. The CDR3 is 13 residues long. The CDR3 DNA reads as TGTGCCAGCAGTCGACAGGGGGCGAATACGCAGTATTTT. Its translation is CASSRQGANTQYF.

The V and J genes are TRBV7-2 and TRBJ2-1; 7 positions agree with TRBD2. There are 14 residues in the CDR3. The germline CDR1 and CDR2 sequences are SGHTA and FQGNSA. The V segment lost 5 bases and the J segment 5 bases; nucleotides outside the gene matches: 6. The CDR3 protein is CASSGLGSNNEQFF. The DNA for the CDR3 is TGTGCCAGCAGCGGACTAGGGAGTAACAATGAGCAGTTCTTC.

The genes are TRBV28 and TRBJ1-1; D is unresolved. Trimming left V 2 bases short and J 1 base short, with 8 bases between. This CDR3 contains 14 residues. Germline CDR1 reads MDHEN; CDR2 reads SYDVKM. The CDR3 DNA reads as TGTGCCAGCAGTTTAGTGGCAGAGAACACTGAAGCTTTCTTT. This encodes CASSLVAENTEAFF.

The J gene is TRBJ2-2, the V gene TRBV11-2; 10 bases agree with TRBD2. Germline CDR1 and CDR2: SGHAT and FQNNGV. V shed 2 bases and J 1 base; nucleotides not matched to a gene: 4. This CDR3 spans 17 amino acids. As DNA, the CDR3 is TGTGCCAGCAGCTTAAGGACTAGCGGTGAGAACACCGGGGAGCTGTTTTTT. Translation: CASSLRTSGENTGELFF.

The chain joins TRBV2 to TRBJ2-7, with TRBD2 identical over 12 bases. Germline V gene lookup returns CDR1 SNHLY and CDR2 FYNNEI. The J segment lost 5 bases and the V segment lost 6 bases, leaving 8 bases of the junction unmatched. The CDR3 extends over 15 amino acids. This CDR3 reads CASRKTSGSNDEQYF. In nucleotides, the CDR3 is TGTGCCAGCAGGAAGACTAGCGGGAGTAACGACGAGCAGTACTTC.

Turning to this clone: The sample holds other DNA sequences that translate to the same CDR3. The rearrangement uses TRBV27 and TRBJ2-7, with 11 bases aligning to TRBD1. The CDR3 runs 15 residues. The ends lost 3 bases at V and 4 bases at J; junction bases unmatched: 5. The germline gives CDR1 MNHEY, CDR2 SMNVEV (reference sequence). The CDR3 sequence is CASSFGTGGYYEQYF. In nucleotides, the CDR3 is TGTGCCAGCAGTTTCGGGACAGGGGGATATTACGAGCAGTACTTC.

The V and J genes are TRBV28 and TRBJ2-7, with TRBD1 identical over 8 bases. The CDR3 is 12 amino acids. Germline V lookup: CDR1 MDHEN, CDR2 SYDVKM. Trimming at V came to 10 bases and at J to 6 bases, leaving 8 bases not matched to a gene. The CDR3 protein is CATRQGNGEQYF. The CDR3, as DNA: TGTGCCACAAGACAGGGGAACGGCGAGCAGTACTTC. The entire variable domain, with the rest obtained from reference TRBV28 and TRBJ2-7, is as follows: DVKVTQSSRYLVKRTGEKVFLECVQDMDHENMFWYRQDPGLGLRLIYFSYDVKMKEKGDIPEGYSVSREKKERFSLILESASTNQTSMYLCATRQGNGEQYFGPGTRLTVT.

The CDR3 bases are TGCGCCAGCAGCCGAGGACTTAATGAAAAACTGTTTTTT. The encoded protein is CASSRGLNEKLFF. The V call is TRBV4-3, the J call TRBJ1-4, with no clear D. The CDR3 has 13 amino acids. V shed 4 bases and J shed 4 bases, with 7 bases lying between them. Germline values: CDR1 LGHNA, CDR2 YSLEER.

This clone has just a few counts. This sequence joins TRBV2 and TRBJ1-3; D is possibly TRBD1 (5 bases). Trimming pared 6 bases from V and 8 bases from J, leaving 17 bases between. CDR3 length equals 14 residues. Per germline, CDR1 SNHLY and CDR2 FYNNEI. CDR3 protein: CASRRTTYVDTIYF. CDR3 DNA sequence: TGTGCCAGCAGACGGACAACCTACGTGGACACCATATATTTT.

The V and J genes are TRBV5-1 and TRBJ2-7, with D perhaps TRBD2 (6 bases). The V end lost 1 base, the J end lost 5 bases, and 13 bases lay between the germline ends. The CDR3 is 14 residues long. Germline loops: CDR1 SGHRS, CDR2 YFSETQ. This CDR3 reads CASSLSPSDNEQYF. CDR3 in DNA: TGCGCCAGCAGCTTGAGTCCTAGCGACAACGAGCAGTACTTC.

The CDR3 DNA follows: TGTGCTAGTGGTCCTAAATTCCAGCGGGGACTATCCCTCGGCCAGGCCCCTTACGAGCAGTACTTC. Amino acids: CASGPKFQRGLSLGQAPYEQYF. The rearrangement joins TRBV12-5 to TRBJ2-7; TRBD2 matches at 7 bases. Per the germline V gene, CDR1 is LGHNT and CDR2 is FRNRAP. V shed 5 bases and J 4 bases; nucleotides not matched to a gene: 32. The CDR3 is made up of 22 amino acids. The full variable domain, rest sourced from reference TRBV12-5 and TRBJ2-7, is DARVTQTPRHKVTEMGQEVTMRCQPILGHNTVFWYRQTMMQGLELLAYFRNRAPLDDSGMPKDRFSAEMPDATLATLKIQPSEPRDSAVYFCASGPKFQRGLSLGQAPYEQYFGPGTRLTVT.

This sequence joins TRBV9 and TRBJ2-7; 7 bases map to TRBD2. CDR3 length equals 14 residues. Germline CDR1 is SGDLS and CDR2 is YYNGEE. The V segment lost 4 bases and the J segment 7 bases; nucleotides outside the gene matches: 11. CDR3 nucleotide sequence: TGTGCCAGCAGCACCGCCGGGACTATAAGTGAGCAGTACTTC. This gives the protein CASSTAGTISEQYF. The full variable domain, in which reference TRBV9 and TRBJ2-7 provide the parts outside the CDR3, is DSGVTQTPKHLITATGQRVTLRCSPRSGDLSVYWYQQSLDQGLQFLIQYYNGEERAKGNILERFSAQQFPDLHSELNLSSLELGDSALYFCASSTAGTISEQYFGPGTRLTVT.

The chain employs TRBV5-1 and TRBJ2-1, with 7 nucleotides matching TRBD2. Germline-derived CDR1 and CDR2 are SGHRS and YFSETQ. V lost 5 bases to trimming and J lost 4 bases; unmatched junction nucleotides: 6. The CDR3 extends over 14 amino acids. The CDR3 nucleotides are TGCGCCAGCAGTGGCGGGAGAACGTACAATGAGCAGTTCTTC. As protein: CASSGGRTYNEQFF. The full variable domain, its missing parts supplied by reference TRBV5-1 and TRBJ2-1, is KAGVTQTPRYLIKTRGQQVTLSCSPISGHRSVSWYQQTPGQGLQFLFEYFSETQRNKGNFPGRFSGRQFSNSRSEMNVSTLELGDSALYLCASSGGRTYNEQFFGPGTRLTVL.

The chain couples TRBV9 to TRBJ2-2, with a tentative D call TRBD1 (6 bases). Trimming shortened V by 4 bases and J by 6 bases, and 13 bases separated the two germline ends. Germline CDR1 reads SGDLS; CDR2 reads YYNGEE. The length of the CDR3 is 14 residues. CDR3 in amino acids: CASSTQTGSGELFF. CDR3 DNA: TGTGCCAGCAGCACTCAAACAGGGTCCGGGGAGCTGTTTTTT.

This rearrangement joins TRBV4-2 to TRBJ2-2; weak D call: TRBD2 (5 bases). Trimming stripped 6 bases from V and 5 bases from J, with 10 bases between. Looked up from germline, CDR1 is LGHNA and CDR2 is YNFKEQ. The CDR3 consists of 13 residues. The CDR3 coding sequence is TGTGCCAGCAGACTCAGCGGAACCGGGGAGCTGTTTTTT. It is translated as CASRLSGTGELFF.